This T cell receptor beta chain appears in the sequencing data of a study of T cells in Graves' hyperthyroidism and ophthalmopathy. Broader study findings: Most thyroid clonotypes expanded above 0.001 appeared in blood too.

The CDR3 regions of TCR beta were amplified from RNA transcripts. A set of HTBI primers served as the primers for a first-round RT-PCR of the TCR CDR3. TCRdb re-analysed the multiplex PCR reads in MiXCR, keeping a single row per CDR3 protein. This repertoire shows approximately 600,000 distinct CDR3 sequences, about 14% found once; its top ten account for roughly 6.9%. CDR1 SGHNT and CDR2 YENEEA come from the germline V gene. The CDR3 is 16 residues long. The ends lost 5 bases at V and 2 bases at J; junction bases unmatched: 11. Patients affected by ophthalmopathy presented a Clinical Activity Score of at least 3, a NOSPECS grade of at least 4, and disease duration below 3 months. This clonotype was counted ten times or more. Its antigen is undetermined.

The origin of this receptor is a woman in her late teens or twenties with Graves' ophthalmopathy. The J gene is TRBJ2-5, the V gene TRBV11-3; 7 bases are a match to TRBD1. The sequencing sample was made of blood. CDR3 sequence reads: CASSPIRQGWQETQYF. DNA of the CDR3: TGTGCCAGCAGCCCTATTCGACAGGGATGGCAAGAGACCCAGTACTTC.